This TCR beta chain emerged from a study of graft-versus-host responses after intestinal transplantation (dated by TCRdb to the early 2020s). As for the study more broadly: The transplants that recipients got were multivisceral, liver-intestinal, or isolated intestinal. Donor T cell macrochimerism was defined as a peak of at least 4% donor T cells among recipient peripheral blood mononuclear cells. After intestinal transplantation, graft-versus-host and host-versus-graft alloreactive T cell clones were followed in the graft, circulation and bone marrow using bulk TCR-beta CDR3 sequencing. The cohort enrolled 24 intestinal transplant recipients, one of whom was a retransplant, and a few patients without pretransplant specimens were excluded. Alloreactive clones were identified by sequencing pre-transplant mixed lymphocyte reaction products and comparing these products with unstimulated pre-transplant donor and recipient T cells. Rather than going through the commercial service, samples from three later patients were sequenced in-house on an Illumina MiSeq and processed with MiXCR. Every recipient was given anti-thymocyte globulin induction, followed by approximately three years of maintenance tacrolimus and steroids. The research as a whole found: Peak levels of circulating GvH clones were associated with declines in HvG clones early after transplant. GvH clones turned up in recipient bone marrow, with some appearing earlier in ileal mucosa or blood, a pattern consistent with an intestinal mucosal origin. In patients with donor T cell macrochimerism, the allografts had high GvH to HvG T cell clonal ratios. The relatively low number and heterogeneity of intestinal transplant patients limited the conclusions.

The library was obtained by the immunoSEQ multiplex PCR assay. For most patients, genomic DNA was isolated with the Qiagen DNeasy Blood and Tissue Kit and sent frozen to Adaptive Biotechnologies for TCR sequencing. For most patients, genomic DNA was subjected to high-throughput TCR-beta CDR3 sequencing by Adaptive Biotechnologies. Per the original workflow: Adaptive's ImmunoSEQ software supplied the TCR sequencing data for around 19 patients, while MiXCR and VDJtools were used to process three other patients. To correct CD4 versus CD8 sorting errors, sequences present in both subsets at a frequency ratio below 5:1 were removed. CDR3 nucleotide sequences shared by donor and recipient were removed because the origin of these sequences could not be assigned. To count as alloreactive, a clone needed at least 2-fold expansion over unstimulated cells and a minimum CFSE-low frequency of 0.002% (template counts) or 0.001% (read counts). Clones were considered mappable if detected in sequenced pre-transplant spleen, lymph node, or MLR CFSE-low populations of the donor or recipient. Cumulative frequency of alloreactive clones was calculated as a percentage of all sequences weighted by copy number. TCRdb took this table from immuneACCESS and kept in-frame rearrangements with V and J called. Such tables lack part of the clones; where checked against another copy, unresolved V genes explain under half of the gap, and the rest is unexplained. V, J and clone size reflect that table, while D and trimming were determined from the DNA. The sample table lists over 85,000 clones, about nine tenths of them with a count of one. Roughly 0.17% of the sample rests with the top ten.

The time point label for this specimen denotes: cells obtained before transplantation from donor or recipient. CD3+CD4+ and CD3+CD8+ populations were FACS-sorted from unstimulated pre-transplant donor and recipient cells taken from spleen or lymph nodes. Concerning this clone: Its antigen has not been determined. The sample holds no much larger clone one base away, and base qualities are not on file.

After removal of 1 base from V and 6 bases from J, the junction retains 10 bases not matched to a gene. The CDR3, cysteine through phenylalanine, is 18 amino acids long. Only the CDR3 DNA is retained, 54 bases long and in frame from the first base. CDR1 and CDR2 are read off the germline V gene as SGDLS and YYNGEE. The chain joins TRBV9 to TRBJ2-2, with 12 bases in between that match TRBD2. This clonotype was sampled from a human donor who was the organ donor for an intestinal transplant. Sequences were derived from unstimulated CD4+ T cells sorted from spleen or lymph node cells, sampled before transplant. The nucleotide sequence reads as follows: TGTGCCAGCAGCGTAACTCTAGCGGGGGGGCGTTCTGCCGGGGAGCTGTTTTTT. It encodes CASSVTLAGGRSAGELFF.